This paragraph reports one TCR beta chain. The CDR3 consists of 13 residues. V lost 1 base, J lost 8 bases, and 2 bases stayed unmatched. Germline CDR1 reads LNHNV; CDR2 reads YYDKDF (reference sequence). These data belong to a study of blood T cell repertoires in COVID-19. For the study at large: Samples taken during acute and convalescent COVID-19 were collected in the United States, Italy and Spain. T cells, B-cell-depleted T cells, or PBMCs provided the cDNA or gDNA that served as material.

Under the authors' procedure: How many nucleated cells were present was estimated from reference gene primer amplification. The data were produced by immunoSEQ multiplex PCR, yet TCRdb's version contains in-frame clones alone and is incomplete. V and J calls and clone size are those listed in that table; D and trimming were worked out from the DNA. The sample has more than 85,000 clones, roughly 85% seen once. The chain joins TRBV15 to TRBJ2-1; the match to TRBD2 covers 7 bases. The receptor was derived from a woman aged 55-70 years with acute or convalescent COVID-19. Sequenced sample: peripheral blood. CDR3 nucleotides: TGTGCCACCAGCAGAGTACTAGCGTATGAGCAGTTCTTC. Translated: CATSRVLAYEQFF. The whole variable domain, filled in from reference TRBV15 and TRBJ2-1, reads DAMVIQNPRYQVTQFGKPVTLSCSQTLNHNVMYWYQQKSSQAPKLLFHYYDKDFNNEADTPDNFQSRRPNTSFCFLDIRSPGLGDTAMYLCATSRVLAYEQFFGPGTRLTVL.